The clone carrying this TCR beta chain was detected only a few times. Its antigen is undetermined. Authors' methods: Previously reported viral-epitope specificity per VDJdb covered 1.5% to 2% of 168,753 unique clonotypes. Clones were read by immunoSEQ multiplex PCR, and TCRdb kept only the in-frame ones, dropping some. The DNA was the basis for D and trimming; V, J and clone size are from that table. The table has some 5,900 clones, 75% to 90% seen once. The CDR3 is 14 residues long. Per the germline V gene, CDR1 is SGHTA and CDR2 is FQGNSA. With 5 bases removed from V and 8 bases from J, the gap between germline ends came to 13 bases. These data belong to a study of hypomethylating agent response in myelodysplastic syndrome. Study conclusions and caveats: After hypomethylating agent treatment, diversity and clonality showed no significant change, overall or by response.

V usage is TRBV7-2 and J usage is TRBJ1-6; D ambiguous. This sequence originates from a human donor with myelodysplastic syndrome. The material sequenced was bone marrow, taken before or after starting hypomethylating agent treatment for myelodysplastic syndrome (not recorded which). The CDR3 loop is CASSREGWDSPLHF. In DNA form, the CDR3 reads TGTGCCAGCAGCCGAGAGGGTTGGGATTCACCCCTCCACTTT. The full variable domain, completed using reference TRBV7-2 and TRBJ1-6, is GAGVSQSPSNKVTEKGKDVELRCDPISGHTALYWYRQSLGQGLEFLIYFQGNSAPDKSGLPSDRFSAERTGGSVSTLTIQRTQQEDSAVYLCASSREGWDSPLHFGNGTRLTVT.